The 29 T cell receptor beta chains listed next were all sequenced from one sample in a study of T-cell reconstitution after alpha-beta-depleted transplantation in children. Preparation of the TCRbeta library involved a method that used unique molecular identifiers. TCRdb re-derived calls from the PCR reads in MiXCR, one entry per CDR3 protein. The sample records about 980,000 distinct CDR3 sequences, around 30% being singletons. The input for sequencing was PBMCs, mostly from graft donor cells, taken 360 days after TCRalphabeta/CD19-depleted stem cell transplant. The receptors here all came from a boy less than two years old who had a stem cell transplant for SCID, so the T cells may come from the graft donor.

V and J are TRBV12-3 or TRBV12-4 and TRBJ2-4; D assignment may be TRBD1 or TRBD2 (5 bases each). The V end was cut by 3 bases, the J end by 6 bases, with 18 bases between. The length of the CDR3 is 16 residues. The CDR3 sequence: CASSFQEGLDGNIQYF. CDR3 nucleotide sequence: TGTGCCAGCAGTTTTCAAGAGGGGCTGGACGGAAACATTCAGTACTTC.

The rearrangement uses TRBV7-2 and TRBJ1-6, with D unresolved. CDR1 is SGHTA and CDR2 is FQGNSA in the germline V gene. CDR3 length: 17 amino acids. The V end was cut by 1 base, the J end by 1 base, with 11 bases between. CDR3 in amino acids: CASSLVGWGSYNSPLHF. CDR3 DNA sequence: TGTGCCAGCAGCTTAGTGGGCTGGGGATCCTATAATTCACCCCTCCACTTT.

This clonotype was seen repeatedly, ten times or more. The chain combines TRBV12-3 or TRBV12-4 with TRBJ2-6; no definite D call. The germline V and J ends were trimmed by 6 bases and 0 bases, with 6 bases remaining between them. The CDR3 has 14 residues. CDR3 nucleotide sequence: TGTGCCAGCAGCCTCTACTCTGGGGCCAACGTCCTGACTTTC. Translating it yields CASSLYSGANVLTF.

This sequence joins TRBV2 and TRBJ1-2; D ambiguous. V lost 6 bases, J lost 4 bases, and 15 bases lay in between. The CDR3 is 14 amino acids. CDR1 and CDR2 (germline): SNHLY, FYNNEI. CDR3 protein: CASSPAGSVYGYTF. CDR3 DNA sequence: TGTGCCAGCAGCCCTGCGGGGTCAGTCTATGGCTACACCTTC.

This rearrangement joins TRBV29-1 to TRBJ2-5, with a tentative D call TRBD1 (6 bases). Germline V gene sequence: CDR1 SQVTM, CDR2 ANQGSEA. The CDR3 totals 15 residues. Trimming cost V 4 bases and J 1 base, with 16 bases left between them. The CDR3 region has the DNA TGCAGCGTTGCCCGCGGACAGTCAGGCCAAGAGACCCAGTACTTC. Translated, it gives CSVARGQSGQETQYF. Full variable domain (outside the CDR3, taken from reference TRBV29-1 and TRBJ2-5): SAVISQKPSRDICQRGTSLTIQCQVDSQVTMMFWYRQQPGQSLTLIATANQGSEATYESGFVIDKFPISRPNLTFSTLTVSNMSPEDSSIYLCSVARGQSGQETQYFGPGTRLLVL.

The gene calls are TRBV7-2 and TRBJ2-1; no clear D. This CDR3 is built from 13 residues. CDR1 is SGHTA and CDR2 is FQGNSA in the germline V gene. Trimming took off 5 bases at V and 6 bases at J, with 11 bases between the two ends. CDR3 nucleotide sequence: TGTGCCAGCAGCCAGGACCTAATCAATGAGCAGTTCTTC. It specifies CASSQDLINEQFF.

The chain couples TRBV12-3 or TRBV12-4 to TRBJ1-6; 9 bases map to TRBD1. After removal of 2 bases from V and 2 bases from J, the junction contained 7 bases not matched to a gene. This CDR3 has 18 amino acids. For the CDR3, the DNA is TGTGCCAGCAGTTTATGGGGGACAGGGCGGCCCTATAATTCACCCCTCCACTTT. It translates to CASSLWGTGRPYNSPLHF.

The gene calls are TRBV6-5 and TRBJ2-1, with TRBD2 identical over 14 bases. The CDR3 spans 16 residues. Unmatched junction bases numbered 7, after V lost 2 bases and J lost 10 bases. Germline V gene sequence: CDR1 MNHEY, CDR2 SVGAGI. This CDR3 reads CASSYRGTSGGQEQFF. The CDR3 DNA reads TGTGCCAGCAGTTACAGGGGGACTAGCGGGGGACAGGAGCAGTTCTTC.

This chain connects TRBV6-2 or TRBV6-3 to TRBJ1-1, with unresolved D. The CDR3 extends over 13 amino acids. V was cut by 6 bases and J by 4 bases, with 12 bases left in between. CDR1 and CDR2 (germline): MNHEY, SVGEGT. The CDR3 sequence: CASSSLGRTEAFF. The CDR3 DNA reads as TGTGCCAGCAGCTCACTCGGTCGCACTGAAGCTTTCTTT.

The V call is TRBV29-1, the J call TRBJ2-3, with 7 nucleotides matching TRBD1. J gave up 4 bases and V 6 bases, and 13 bases lay outside the gene matches. This CDR3 contains 15 residues. Germline V gene lookup returns CDR1 SQVTM and CDR2 ANQGSEA. The CDR3 region has the DNA TGCAGCGTCCTGAAAGCCCCTGACAGGGCAGATACGCAGTATTTT. Protein sequence: CSVLKAPDRADTQYF.

This chain uses TRBV7-9 with TRBJ2-1, with D perhaps matching TRBD2 (7 bases). V was pared by 5 bases and J by 11 bases, with 28 bases between. The CDR3 has 17 amino acids. Germline lookup yields CDR1 SEHNR and CDR2 FQNEAQ (reference sequence). The CDR3 reads CASSPRGGGGTRNQQFF. In DNA, the CDR3 is TGTGCCAGCAGCCCCCGGGGAGGGGGGGGCACTCGCAACCAGCAGTTCTTC.

V and J are TRBV5-1 and TRBJ2-5, with 8 bases matching TRBD2. CDR1 and CDR2 (germline): SGHRS, YFSETQ. V lost 3 bases and J lost 3; bases outside the gene matches: 7. This CDR3 spans 15 amino acids. The CDR3 nucleotides read TGCGCCAGCAGCTGGGTAGCGGGGCCAAAAGAGACCCAGTACTTC. Translation: CASSWVAGPKETQYF.

The table lists this clonotype with a few counts. The V and J genes are TRBV5-5 and TRBJ2-1; maybe TRBD2 (7 bases). This CDR3 has 15 residues. From germline, CDR1 is SGHKS and CDR2 YYEKEE (reference sequence). The germline V and J ends were trimmed by 7 bases and 3 bases, with 17 bases remaining between them. The CDR3 spells CASGGGGAGYNEQFF. CDR3 DNA: TGTGCCAGCGGGGGAGGGGGGGCAGGCTACAATGAGCAGTTCTTC.

The gene calls are TRBV7-9 and TRBJ1-3; D unresolved. Deletions cut 10 bases from V and 0 bases from J, with 13 bases between. The CDR3 sequence is 14 residues long. The germline gives CDR1 SEHNR, CDR2 FQNEAQ (reference sequence). CDR3 region: CAIPTTSSGNTIYF. The CDR3 nucleotides are TGTGCCATCCCGACCACTAGCTCTGGAAACACCATATATTTT.

The chain joins TRBV29-1 to TRBJ1-1, with D unresolved. Germline CDR1 is SQVTM and CDR2 is ANQGSEA. Trimming removed 4 bases at V and 6 bases at J, with 24 bases between. The CDR3 is 16 amino acids. CDR3: CSVARTLGGYEAEAFF. In DNA, the CDR3 is TGCAGCGTTGCAAGGACCCTGGGAGGGTATGAAGCTGAAGCTTTCTTT.

The chain carries TRBV6-5 and TRBJ2-2; possibly TRBD1 or TRBD2 for D (6 bases each). The CDR3 sequence is 15 residues long. The germline CDR1 and CDR2 sequences are MNHEY and SVGAGI. The V gene lost 0 bases and the J gene lost 5 bases, with 10 bases spanning the gap. CDR3 amino acids: CASSYSGGPTGELFF. The CDR3 DNA sequence: TGTGCCAGCAGTTACTCGGGGGGCCCAACCGGGGAGCTGTTTTTT.

This clonotype was seen a handful of times. This chain joins TRBV12-3 or TRBV12-4 and TRBJ2-1; 9 bases fit TRBD2. J lost 3 bases, V lost 4 bases, and 4 bases had no gene match. The CDR3 has 15 amino acids. CDR3 DNA: TGTGCCAGCAGTTACTTAGCGGGGGTCTACAATGAGCAGTTCTTC. Translated, it gives CASSYLAGVYNEQFF.

This clonotype was seen more than once but under ten times. This chain connects TRBV27 to TRBJ2-3; D is perhaps TRBD1 (6 bases). Per the germline V gene, CDR1 is MNHEY and CDR2 is SMNVEV (reference sequence). Trimming left V 6 bases short and J 0 bases short, with 25 bases between. The length of the CDR3 is 19 residues. The CDR3 region has the DNA TGTGCCAGCAGATTTGGGGGCCTAGCAGGGTCATCTAGCACAGATACGCAGTATTTT. Protein sequence: CASRFGGLAGSSSTDTQYF.

This clonotype has ten or more counts. The gene calls are TRBV7-2 and TRBJ2-3; D possibly corresponds to TRBD1 (6 bases). The ends were cut back, 5 bases at V and 4 bases at J, with 16 bases in the middle. Germline-derived CDR1 and CDR2 are SGHTA and FQGNSA. The CDR3 extends over 15 amino acids. The CDR3 DNA follows: TGTGCCAGCAGCCTAAGGAGACAGGCGCCAGATACGCAGTATTTT. This gives the protein CASSLRRQAPDTQYF. The whole variable domain, filled in from reference TRBV7-2 and TRBJ2-3, reads GAGVSQSPSNKVTEKGKDVELRCDPISGHTALYWYRQSLGQGLEFLIYFQGNSAPDKSGLPSDRFSAERTGGSVSTLTIQRTQQEDSAVYLCASSLRRQAPDTQYFGPGTRLTVL.

This chain joins TRBV12-3 or TRBV12-4 and TRBJ2-2; 13 positions agree with TRBD2. The CDR3 covers 16 residues. J gave up 4 bases and V 3 bases, and 2 bases lay outside the gene matches. In DNA form, the CDR3 reads TGTGCCAGCAGTTTCAGACTAGCGGGGGGCACCGGGGAGCTGTTTTTT. This translates into CASSFRLAGGTGELFF.

This clonotype was seen only once. The J gene is TRBJ2-1, the V gene TRBV7-2, with D uncertain. Germline CDR1 and CDR2: SGHTA and FQGNSA. This CDR3 is built from 12 residues. The V gene lost 5 bases and the J gene lost 9 bases, with 11 bases spanning the gap. The CDR3 is CASSPPLIEQFF. The DNA for the CDR3 is TGTGCCAGCAGCCCACCCCTTATTGAGCAGTTCTTC.

This clonotype was detected once. V gene TRBV7-8 combines with J gene TRBJ2-7, with D perhaps TRBD1 (9 bases). With 2 bases removed from V and 3 bases from J, the gap between germline ends came to 20 bases. CDR1 SGHVS and CDR2 FQNEAQ come from the germline V gene. There are 17 residues in the CDR3. CDR3 residues: CASSLYGQGRGVYEQYF. CDR3 nucleotide sequence: TGTGCCAGCAGCTTATACGGACAGGGGCGGGGGGTCTACGAGCAGTACTTC. Filled out from reference TRBV7-8 and TRBJ2-7, the complete variable domain reads GAGVSQSPRYKVAKRGQDVALRCDPISGHVSLFWYQQALGQGPEFLTYFQNEAQLDKSGLPSDRFFAERPEGSVSTLKIQRTQQEDSAVYLCASSLYGQGRGVYEQYFGPGTRLTVT.

This clonotype was seen only a few times. CDR3 DNA: TGCGCCAGCAGCTTGGGACTAGCAGATGAGCAGTTCTTC. Translated: CASSLGLADEQFF. The V and J genes are TRBV5-1 and TRBJ2-1; the match to TRBD2 covers 7 bases. Germline V gene lookup returns CDR1 SGHRS and CDR2 YFSETQ. V shed 0 bases, J shed 8 bases, and the junction held 2 bases outside the gene matches. The CDR3 loop spans 13 amino acids.

This clonotype has only a few counts. CDR3 amino acids: CASSFTGLTEAFF. Here the CDR3 DNA reads TGCGCCAGCAGCTTCACAGGGCTGACTGAAGCTTTCTTT. V is TRBV5-1 and J is TRBJ1-1; possible D gene TRBD1, 6 bases. Trimming stripped 2 bases from V and 5 bases from J, with 10 bases between. This CDR3 has 13 residues. Germline values: CDR1 SGHRS, CDR2 YFSETQ.

V gene TRBV29-1 combines with J gene TRBJ2-5, with D maybe TRBD2 (7 bases). Germline V gene sequence: CDR1 SQVTM, CDR2 ANQGSEA. The CDR3 has 14 residues. V was trimmed by 4 bases and J by 5 bases, leaving 17 bases between them. The CDR3 DNA follows: TGCAGCGTTGGGGGGGGCAGTCTCAGGGAGACCCAGTACTTC. This codes for CSVGGGSLRETQYF.

This clonotype was detected a few times. This chain links TRBV12-3 or TRBV12-4 with TRBJ1-3, with TRBD1 identical over 9 bases. The CDR3 runs 14 residues. V shed 7 bases and J 4 bases; nucleotides not matched to a gene: 5. CDR3 DNA: TGTGCCAGCACCTGGACAGGGGTCGGAAACACCATATATTTT. The encoded protein is CASTWTGVGNTIYF.

Here the CDR3 reads CASSLGGGDAFF. The CDR3 DNA follows: TGTGCCAGCAGTTTAGGGGGTGGTGATGCTTTCTTT. The J gene is TRBJ1-1, the V gene TRBV12-3 or TRBV12-4; D not certain. The CDR3 totals 12 residues. V shed 1 base and J shed 11 bases, with 11 bases lying between them.

The chain recombines TRBV7-1 with TRBJ2-7; 9 nucleotides agree with TRBD2. TRBV7-1 is an ORF for which the function is uncertain. CDR3 length: 16 amino acids. J was trimmed by 2 bases and V by 5 bases; bases with no gene match: 10. The DNA of the CDR3 is TGTGCCAGCAGCGCCGTAGCGGGAGTGCCCACCTACGAGCAGTACTTC. Its translation: CASSAVAGVPTYEQYF.

V gene TRBV5-6 combines with J gene TRBJ2-3; D assignment may be TRBD1 or TRBD2 (5 bases each). Germline CDR1 SGHDT, CDR2 YYEEEE. This CDR3 comprises 14 residues. Trimming removed 2 bases from V and 6 bases from J, with 13 bases in between. CDR3 DNA sequence: TGTGCCAGCAGCTTCGTTCCCGGGGCGGATACGCAGTATTTT. The encoded protein is CASSFVPGADTQYF.